This T cell receptor beta chain was profiled in a study of radiation and T cells in renal cell carcinoma. The method was immunoSEQ multiplex PCR; TCRdb's version includes in-frame clones alone and lacks a portion of them. The table has roughly 14,000 clones, around two thirds seen once. Treatment: treatment-naive control, cytoreductive nephrectomy. Regarding the study as a whole: Top 100 clonotypes averaged roughly 50% in irradiated versus about 40% in nephrectomy-only tumors. Compared with controls, irradiated tumors had more, larger dominant CDR3 motifs.

Turning to this clone: Its matching antigen is unknown.

Germline assignment: CDR1 SEHNR and CDR2 FQNEAQ (reference sequence). The germline V and J ends were trimmed by 0 bases and 2 bases, with 5 bases remaining between them. This CDR3 contains 13 residues. The receptor's source is a man in his sixties with renal cell carcinoma. The sequencing used tumor tissue, collected from a patient whose treatment was nephrectomy without radiotherapy. The chain uses TRBV7-9 and TRBJ2-7, with D perhaps given as TRBD1 or TRBD2 (5 bases each). CDR3 nucleotides: TGTGCCAGCAGCTTAGCGGGGGCCTACGAGCAGTACTTC. It is translated as CASSLAGAYEQYF.